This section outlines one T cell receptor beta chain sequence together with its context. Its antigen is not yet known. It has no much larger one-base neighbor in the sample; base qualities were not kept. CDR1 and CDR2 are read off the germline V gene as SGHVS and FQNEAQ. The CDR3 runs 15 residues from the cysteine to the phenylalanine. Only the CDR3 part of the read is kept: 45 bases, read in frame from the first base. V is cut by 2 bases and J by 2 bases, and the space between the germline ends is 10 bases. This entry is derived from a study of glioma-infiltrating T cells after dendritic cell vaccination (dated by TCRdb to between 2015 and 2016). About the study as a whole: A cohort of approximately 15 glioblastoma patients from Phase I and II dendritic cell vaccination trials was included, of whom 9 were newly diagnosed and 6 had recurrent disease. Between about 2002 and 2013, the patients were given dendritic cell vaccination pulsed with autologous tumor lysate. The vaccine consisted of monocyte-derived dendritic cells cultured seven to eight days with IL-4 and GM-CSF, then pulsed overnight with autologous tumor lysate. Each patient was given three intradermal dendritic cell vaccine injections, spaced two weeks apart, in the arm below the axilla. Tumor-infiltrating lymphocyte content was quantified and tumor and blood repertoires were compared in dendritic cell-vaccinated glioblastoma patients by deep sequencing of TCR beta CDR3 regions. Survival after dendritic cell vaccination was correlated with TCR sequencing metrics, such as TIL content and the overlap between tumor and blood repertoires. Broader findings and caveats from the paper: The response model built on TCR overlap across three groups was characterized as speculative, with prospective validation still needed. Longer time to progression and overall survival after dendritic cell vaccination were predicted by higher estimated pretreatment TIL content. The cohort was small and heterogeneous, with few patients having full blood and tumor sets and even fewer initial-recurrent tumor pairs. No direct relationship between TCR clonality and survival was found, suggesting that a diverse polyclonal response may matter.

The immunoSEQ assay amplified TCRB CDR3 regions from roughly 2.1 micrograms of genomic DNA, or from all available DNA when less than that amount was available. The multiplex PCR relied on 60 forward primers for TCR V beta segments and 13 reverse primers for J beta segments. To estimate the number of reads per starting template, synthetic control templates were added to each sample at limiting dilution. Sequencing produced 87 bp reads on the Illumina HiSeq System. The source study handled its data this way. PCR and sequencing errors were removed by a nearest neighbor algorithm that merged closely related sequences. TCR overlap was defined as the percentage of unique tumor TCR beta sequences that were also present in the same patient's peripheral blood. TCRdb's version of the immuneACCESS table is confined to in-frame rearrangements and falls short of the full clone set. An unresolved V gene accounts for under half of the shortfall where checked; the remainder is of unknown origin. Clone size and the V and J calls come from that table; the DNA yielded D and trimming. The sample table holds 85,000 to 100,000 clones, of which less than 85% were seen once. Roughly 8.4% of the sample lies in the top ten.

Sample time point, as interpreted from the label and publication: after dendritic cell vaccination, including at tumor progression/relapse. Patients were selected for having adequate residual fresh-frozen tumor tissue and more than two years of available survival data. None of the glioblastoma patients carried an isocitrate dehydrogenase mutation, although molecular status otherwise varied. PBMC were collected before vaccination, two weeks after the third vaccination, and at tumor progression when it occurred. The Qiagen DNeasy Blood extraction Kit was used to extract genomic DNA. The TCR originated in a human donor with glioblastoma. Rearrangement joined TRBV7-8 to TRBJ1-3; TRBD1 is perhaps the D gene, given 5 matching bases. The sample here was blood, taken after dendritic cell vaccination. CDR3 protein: CASSLPSGPGNTIYF. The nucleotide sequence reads TGTGCCAGCAGCTTACCTTCAGGGCCTGGAAACACCATATATTTT.